Shown below are 3 T cell receptor beta chains from a single sample sequenced in a study of cytomegalovirus exposure and HLA in healthy donors (dated 2017 in TCRdb). Library prep was done by the immunoSEQ multiplex PCR assay. For the multiplex PCR, a mixture combining 60 forward primers for TCR Vbeta segments and 13 reverse primers for TCR Jbeta segments was used. The table was pulled from immuneACCESS by TCRdb, which kept in-frame rearrangements only. Such tables lose some clones; where checked, under half of the loss comes from unresolved V genes, and the rest has no known cause. A total of 95,000 to 150,000 clones appear in this sample, around 80% of them only once. 1.5% of the sample rests with the top ten. Sequenced sample: PBMCs. The receptors derive from a woman aged 18-29 years in good health and CMV-seronegative.

This chain uses TRBV5-6 with TRBJ1-5; 9 bases line up with TRBD1. Losses at the gene ends were 2 bases for V and 6 bases for J; bases not matched to a gene: 6. This CDR3 has 15 residues. Looked up from germline, CDR1 is SGHDT and CDR2 is YYEEEE. Here the CDR3 DNA reads TGTGCCAGCAGCTTAGGACAGGGGCTGGTTCAGCCCCAGCATTTT. It translates to CASSLGQGLVQPQHF.

The CDR3 coding sequence is TGTGCCTGGAGTGAGGGGGGGCTAGCTTTCTTT. Amino acid sequence: CAWSEGGLAFF. The J gene is TRBJ1-1, the V gene TRBV30; the D gene is possibly TRBD1 (6 bases). CDR3 length: 11 residues. V dropped 1 base and J dropped 10 bases, with 10 bases sitting between them. CDR1 is GTSNPN and CDR2 is SVGIG in the germline V gene (reference sequence).

This CDR3 is CASSLHRGAGQPQHF. The CDR3 nucleotides are TGTGCCAGCAGCTTGCACAGGGGCGCAGGGCAGCCCCAGCATTTT. The chain employs TRBV7-8 and TRBJ1-5; TRBD1 agrees at 7 bases. V lost 3 bases to trimming and J lost 7 bases; unmatched junction nucleotides: 9. Germline V CDR1 and CDR2: SGHVS, FQNEAQ. The CDR3 sequence is 15 residues long.